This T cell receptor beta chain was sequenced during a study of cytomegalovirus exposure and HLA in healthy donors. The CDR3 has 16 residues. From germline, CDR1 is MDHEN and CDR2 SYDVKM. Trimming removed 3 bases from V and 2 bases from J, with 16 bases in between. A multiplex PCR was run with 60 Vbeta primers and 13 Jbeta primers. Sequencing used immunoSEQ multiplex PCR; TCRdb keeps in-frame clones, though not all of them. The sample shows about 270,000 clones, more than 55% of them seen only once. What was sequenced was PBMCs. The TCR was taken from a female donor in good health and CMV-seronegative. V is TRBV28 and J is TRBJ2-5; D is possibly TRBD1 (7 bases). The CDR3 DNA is TGTGCCAGCAGTTTTTGGGCAGGGGGGACGCAAGAGACCCAGTACTTC. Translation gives CASSFWAGGTQETQYF. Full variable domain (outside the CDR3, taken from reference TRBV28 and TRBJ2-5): DVKVTQSSRYLVKRTGEKVFLECVQDMDHENMFWYRQDPGLGLRLIYFSYDVKMKEKGDIPEGYSVSREKKERFSLILESASTNQTSMYLCASSFWAGGTQETQYFGPGTRLLVL.